Sequencing of this T cell receptor beta chain was carried out in a study of CD8 T cells in Susac syndrome. This clonotype was detected only once. With random hexamers, reverse transcription was performed on about 0.5 to 1 ug of RNA. Amplification of TCR beta CDR3 used immunoSEQ multiplex PCR across 54 Vbeta and 13 Jbeta. TCRdb analysed the immunoSEQ multiplex PCR reads with MiXCR anew, one entry per CDR3 protein. The sample holds about 90,000 distinct CDR3 sequences, just under 95% seen once. It was negative isolation that provided the CD8+ and CD4+ T cells, whereas TEMRA cells were enriched by FACS. V shed 1 base and J 4 bases; nucleotides not matched to a gene: 15. The CDR3 extends over 18 amino acids. In germline, CDR1 is SGHRS, CDR2 YFSETQ.

This chain uses TRBV5-1 with TRBJ2-7; TRBD2 aligns across 9 bases. The material sequenced was CD8+ T cells from PBMCs. This clonotype was obtained from a human donor in good health. CDR3 sequence reads: CASSLSLAGDPRGYEQYF. The CDR3 DNA reads as TGCGCCAGCAGCTTGAGCTTAGCGGGGGACCCCAGAGGGTACGAGCAGTACTTC.